The 29 T cell receptor beta chains below were found in one sample sequenced in a study of CD8+ T cells in alopecia areata. RNA extraction and reverse transcription yielded cDNA as sequencing template. Only in-frame clones appear in the TCRdb table, and some are missing; sequencing was by immunoSEQ multiplex PCR. Of roughly 200,000 clones in the sample, approximately 55% were seen once. Sample treatment: oral pan-JAK inhibitor, 5-10 mg twice daily. The sample consisted of CD8+ T cells sorted from blood, taken at week 24, from a patient treated with tofacitinib. Every receptor here comes from a human donor with alopecia areata.

The V and J genes are TRBV30 and TRBJ2-5; D call uncertain. Germline V gives CDR1 GTSNPN, CDR2 SVGIG (reference sequence). The CDR3 sequence is 13 residues long. V lost 1 base and J 4 bases, leaving 10 bases between the germline ends. The CDR3 DNA is TGTGCCTGGAGTGGACTCATAGGAGAGACCCAGTACTTC. This sequence encodes CAWSGLIGETQYF.

This sequence joins TRBV5-1 and TRBJ1-1; 9 positions agree with TRBD1. Germline values: CDR1 SGHRS, CDR2 YFSETQ. The J segment lost 8 bases and the V segment lost 4 bases, leaving 6 bases of the junction unmatched. The CDR3 covers 13 residues. This chain's CDR3 is CASSGTGREEAFF. The CDR3 coding sequence is TGCGCCAGCAGCGGGACAGGGAGGGAAGAAGCTTTCTTT.

The gene calls are TRBV6-6 and TRBJ1-2; no clear D. The CDR3 totals 13 residues. Trimming stripped 3 bases from V and 5 bases from J, with 10 bases between. In germline, CDR1 is MNHNY, CDR2 SVGAGI (reference sequence). The CDR3 sequence is CASSYLQMYGYTF. The CDR3 coding sequence is TGTGCCAGCAGTTATTTACAGATGTATGGCTACACCTTC.

This clone was observed a few times. The chain joins TRBV10-3 to TRBJ2-6, with D perhaps matching TRBD1 or TRBD2 (5 bases each). Between the trimmed V and J ends, which lost 4 bases and 1 base, there was a span of 29 bases. This CDR3 has 22 residues. The germline V gene has CDR1 ENHRY and CDR2 SYGVKD. CDR3 sequence: CAISGTTLGPHGPLSGANVLTF. The CDR3 bases are TGTGCCATCAGTGGGACGACCCTGGGACCCCACGGACCCTTATCTGGGGCCAACGTCCTGACTTTC.

This clone was seen a handful of times. The chain has TRBV11-2 and TRBJ2-1; TRBD2 might be the D (5 bases). Deletions cut 5 bases from V and 0 bases from J, with 17 bases between. In germline, CDR1 is SGHAT, CDR2 FQNNGV. The CDR3 sequence is 17 residues long. The CDR3 DNA follows: TGTGCCAGCAGCAGGCCGGGCGGGTTCAGCTCCTACAATGAGCAGTTCTTC. It encodes CASSRPGGFSSYNEQFF.

In its sample, this clone was seen a few times. V and J are TRBV4-3 and TRBJ2-1; 10 bases are shared with TRBD2. V shed 0 bases and J 4 bases; nucleotides not matched to a gene: 6. CDR1 is LGHNA and CDR2 is YSLEER in the germline V gene. CDR3 length: 17 amino acids. CDR3 protein: CASSQETVAGGYNEQFF. The CDR3 coding sequence is TGCGCCAGCAGCCAAGAAACGGTAGCGGGGGGATACAATGAGCAGTTCTTC.

The chain uses TRBV15 and TRBJ2-7; TRBD2 is a possible D gene (6 bases). Germline lookup yields CDR1 LNHNV and CDR2 YYDKDF (reference sequence). This CDR3 region has 16 residues. V lost 3 bases and J 4 bases, leaving 19 bases between the germline ends. The CDR3 here is CATSRAGQGDLYEQYF. The CDR3 DNA reads as TGTGCCACCAGCAGGGCGGGGCAGGGAGACCTATACGAGCAGTACTTC.

The sample holds one count of this clone. The chain recombines TRBV7-6 with TRBJ2-3; 11 bases fit TRBD1. This CDR3 contains 11 residues. J gave up 14 bases and V 6 bases, and 4 bases lay outside the gene matches. Germline V gene lookup returns CDR1 SGHVS and CDR2 FNYEAQ. The CDR3 loop is CASSPGQGAYF. The CDR3 DNA reads as TGTGCCAGCAGTCCCGGACAGGGGGCGTATTTT.

This clone was found a few times. The chain joins TRBV27 to TRBJ2-7, with a possible D match to TRBD1 (5 bases). Germline lookup yields CDR1 MNHEY and CDR2 SMNVEV (reference sequence). The CDR3 totals 14 residues. Deletions cut 3 bases from V and 6 bases from J, with 15 bases between. The CDR3 region has the DNA TGTGCCAGCAGTTTCACACAGGCGAGTTCCGAGCAGTACTTC. It encodes CASSFTQASSEQYF.

Here the CDR3 DNA reads TGTGCCTGGAGTGTGGAGGGACGTGGCTACACCTTC. It yields the protein CAWSVEGRGYTF. This chain links TRBV30 with TRBJ1-2; D possibly corresponds to TRBD1 (5 bases). CDR1 GTSNPN and CDR2 SVGIG come from the germline V gene (reference sequence). The V end was cut by 0 bases, the J end by 7 bases, with 9 bases between. The length of the CDR3 is 12 residues.

V gene TRBV7-2 combines with J gene TRBJ1-2; a weak D match, TRBD1 (5 bases). This CDR3 is built from 15 residues. Trimming cost V 3 bases and J 5 bases, with 16 bases left between them. Per the germline V gene, CDR1 is SGHTA and CDR2 is FQGNSA. CDR3 DNA: TGTGCCAGCAGCTTTGGGACGGAGATTCGTTATGGCTACACCTTC. It specifies CASSFGTEIRYGYTF.

There are a few counts of this clone. V gene TRBV6-5 combines with J gene TRBJ2-7; 9 nucleotides agree with TRBD1. The CDR3 is made up of 14 amino acids. V dropped 6 bases and J dropped 6; count of bases not matched to a gene: 9. CDR1 is MNHEY, CDR2 SVGAGI, per germline. Here the CDR3 reads CASRSQGAPPEQYF. CDR3 coding DNA: TGTGCCAGCAGGTCACAGGGGGCACCGCCCGAGCAGTACTTC.

This chain joins TRBV5-4 and TRBJ2-2, with D possibly being TRBD2 (5 bases). Trimming left V 0 bases short and J 5 bases short, with 5 bases between. The CDR3 has 13 amino acids. Germline V gene lookup returns CDR1 SGHNT and CDR2 YYREEE (reference sequence). The CDR3 DNA sequence: TGTGCCAGCAGCTTGGGCGGGACCGGGGAGCTGTTTTTT. Protein: CASSLGGTGELFF.

The sample holds a few counts of this clone. The chain couples TRBV13 to TRBJ1-1; no definite D call. The CDR3 has 15 amino acids. CDR1 and CDR2 (germline): PRHDT, FYEKMQ (reference sequence). Trimming took 2 bases from V and 1 from J, leaving 11 bases between them. The CDR3 bases are TGTGCCAGCAGCTTAAGAGCTAGGCAGAACACTGAAGCTTTCTTT. As protein: CASSLRARQNTEAFF.

This chain uses TRBV16 with TRBJ1-1; D is uncertain. V dropped 4 bases and J dropped 4 bases, with 4 bases sitting between them. The length of the CDR3 is 11 residues. Germline V lookup: CDR1 KGHSY, CDR2 FQNENV. CDR3 nucleotide sequence: TGTGCCAGCAGCCCTGGCACTGAAGCTTTCTTT. Amino acids: CASSPGTEAFF. Using reference TRBV16 and TRBJ1-1 for the parts outside the CDR3, the full variable domain is GEEVAQTPKHLVRGEGQKAKLYCAPIKGHSYVFWYQQVLKNEFKFLISFQNENVFDETGMPKERFSAKCLPNSPCSLEIQATKLEDSAVYFCASSPGTEAFFGQGTRLTVV.

This clone was seen a few times. The chain recombines TRBV23-1 with TRBJ1-1; D possibly corresponds to TRBD1 (5 bases). TRBV23-1 is filed as an ORF, its function uncertain. V lost 3 bases and J 11 bases, leaving 19 bases between the germline ends. The CDR3 is made up of 14 amino acids. As DNA, the CDR3 is TGCGCCAGCAGTCACGCACCCAGGGCCCTACGGGCTTTCTTT. Encoded protein: CASSHAPRALRAFF.

The rearrangement uses TRBV11-1 and TRBJ2-5; 8 bases are a match to TRBD2. The CDR3 runs 14 residues. The trim removed 1 base at V and 4 bases at J, leaving 2 bases unmatched. CDR1 is SGHAT and CDR2 is FQDESV in the germline V gene (reference sequence). The CDR3 region has the DNA TGTGCCAGCAGCTTAGAACGGGGGGGAGAGACCCAGTACTTC. It yields the protein CASSLERGGETQYF.

This clone was detected only a few times. The genes are TRBV13 and TRBJ2-5, with 7 nucleotides matching TRBD1. CDR1 is PRHDT and CDR2 is FYEKMQ in the germline V gene (reference sequence). This CDR3 has 14 amino acids. Trimming cost V 4 bases and J 2 bases; bases outside gene matches: 4. CDR3 amino acids: CASSSKQGQETQYF. The CDR3 DNA sequence: TGTGCCAGCAGCTCCAAACAGGGGCAAGAGACCCAGTACTTC.

V usage is TRBV30 and J usage is TRBJ1-2; D ambiguous. The germline V gene has CDR1 GTSNPN and CDR2 SVGIG (reference sequence). The V end was cut by 0 bases, the J end by 2 bases, with 13 bases between. CDR3 size: 15 residues. The CDR3 here is CAWSVVATPNYGYTF. The CDR3 bases are TGTGCCTGGAGTGTAGTGGCCACTCCGAACTATGGCTACACCTTC.

The chain is built from TRBV30 and TRBJ1-1, with D perhaps matching TRBD1 (5 bases). Germline values: CDR1 GTSNPN, CDR2 SVGIG (reference sequence). There are 13 residues in the CDR3. Trimming removed 3 bases from V and 5 bases from J, with 13 bases in between. CDR3 region: CAWSPTWGTEAFF. The CDR3 coding sequence is TGTGCCTGGAGCCCTACCTGGGGGACTGAAGCTTTCTTT.

The chain couples TRBV7-8 to TRBJ1-4; D gene uncertain. Looked up from germline, CDR1 is SGHVS and CDR2 is FQNEAQ. The CDR3 length is 13 residues. V was pared by 2 bases and J by 3 bases, with 4 bases between. The CDR3 region is CASSLTSNEKLFF. The CDR3 DNA follows: TGTGCCAGCAGCTTAACATCTAATGAAAAACTGTTTTTT. Complete variable domain (other parts from reference TRBV7-8 and TRBJ1-4): GAGVSQSPRYKVAKRGQDVALRCDPISGHVSLFWYQQALGQGPEFLTYFQNEAQLDKSGLPSDRFFAERPEGSVSTLKIQRTQQEDSAVYLCASSLTSNEKLFFGSGTQLSVL.

J is TRBJ2-3 and V is TRBV2; 11 nucleotides match TRBD1. Germline V lookup: CDR1 SNHLY, CDR2 FYNNEI. This CDR3 spans 14 amino acids. Losses at the gene ends were 7 bases for V and 4 bases for J; bases not matched to a gene: 4. The CDR3, as DNA: TGTGCCAGCATCGGGACAGGGGGTCCAGATACGCAGTATTTT. Its protein is CASIGTGGPDTQYF.

The J gene is TRBJ1-2, the V gene TRBV11-2; 8 bases match TRBD1. CDR1 is SGHAT and CDR2 is FQNNGV in the germline V gene. V was clipped by 5 bases and J by 7 bases; unmatched bases: 3. This CDR3 is built from 12 residues. CDR3 residues: CASSTGQGGYTF. CDR3 DNA: TGTGCCAGCAGCACTGGACAGGGTGGCTACACCTTC.

This chain joins TRBV5-1 and TRBJ2-7; 7 bases are a match to TRBD1. The CDR3 runs 13 residues. With V trimmed by 7 bases and J by 0 bases, 4 bases remained unmatched. The germline V gene has CDR1 SGHRS and CDR2 YFSETQ. The CDR3 region is CASRRDSSYEQYF. The CDR3 DNA follows: TGCGCCAGCCGCCGGGACAGCTCCTACGAGCAGTACTTC.

The chain recombines TRBV30 with TRBJ1-1; TRBD1 matches 7 bases. The length of the CDR3 is 14 residues. With 2 bases clipped from V and 1 base from J, the junction kept 4 bases outside the gene matches. The germline CDR1 and CDR2 sequences are GTSNPN and SVGIG (reference sequence). DNA for the CDR3: TGTGCCTGGAGTCTAGGACAGGCGAACACTGAAGCTTTCTTT. It specifies CAWSLGQANTEAFF. The whole variable domain, remainder taken from reference TRBV30 and TRBJ1-1, is SQTIHQWPATLVQPVGSPLSLECTVEGTSNPNLYWYRQAAGRGLQLLFYSVGIGQISSEVPQNLSASRPQDRQFILSSKKLLLSDSGFYLCAWSLGQANTEAFFGQGTRLTVV.

This sequence joins TRBV5-6 and TRBJ1-1; D perhaps matches TRBD1 (6 bases). The germline V gene has CDR1 SGHDT and CDR2 YYEEEE. Between the trimmed V and J ends, which lost 6 bases and 7 bases, there was a span of 10 bases. CDR3 length: 11 residues. CDR3: CASKAGVEAFF. For the CDR3, the DNA is TGTGCCAGCAAGGCAGGGGTTGAAGCTTTCTTT.

This clone was seen a few times. The J gene is TRBJ2-1, the V gene TRBV2; 9 nucleotides line up with TRBD1. Germline-derived CDR1 and CDR2 are SNHLY and FYNNEI. The CDR3 runs to 13 residues. The trim removed 6 bases at V and 5 bases at J, leaving 2 bases unmatched. The CDR3 sequence: CASRGTGNNEQFF. CDR3 DNA: TGTGCCAGCAGGGGGACAGGGAACAATGAGCAGTTCTTC.

The chain employs TRBV11-2 and TRBJ2-2; D not certain. The V gene lost 1 base and the J gene lost 3 bases, with 9 bases spanning the gap. From germline, CDR1 is SGHAT and CDR2 FQNNGV. CDR3 length equals 15 residues. The CDR3 DNA follows: TGTGCCAGCAGCTTAGGGCTGTCTTACACCGGGGAGCTGTTTTTT. Residues: CASSLGLSYTGELFF. The full variable domain, rest sourced from reference TRBV11-2 and TRBJ2-2, is EAGVAQSPRYKIIEKRQSVAFWCNPISGHATLYWYQQILGQGPKLLIQFQNNGVVDDSQLPKDRFSAERLKGVDSTLKIQPAKLEDSAVYLCASSLGLSYTGELFFGEGSRLTVL.

The chain carries TRBV6-5 and TRBJ1-1; D gene unclear. This CDR3 has 16 residues. Between the trimmed V and J ends, which lost 0 bases and 0 bases, there was a span of 11 bases. From germline, CDR1 is MNHEY and CDR2 SVGAGI. The CDR3 reads CASSYSQTTMNTEAFF. The CDR3 coding sequence is TGTGCCAGCAGTTACTCACAGACCACAATGAACACTGAAGCTTTCTTT.